A single sample is the source of the 18 T cell receptor beta chains below, sequenced in a study of T-cell reconstitution after alpha-beta-depleted transplantation in children (dated by TCRdb to about 2016). The treatment or condition label, as the study defines it: allogeneic hematopoietic cell transplantation with graft depleted of TCRalphabeta T cells and CD19 B cells. To prepare the library, PCR was applied. Sequencer: Illumina HiSeq 2500. TCR library preparation used molecular barcoding, with unique molecular identifiers applied to normalize quantification of the TCRbeta repertoire. TCRdb reprocessed the public reads (quality trimming at Q25 with fastp, clone calling with MiXCR) and kept in-frame beta chains. Each entry is one CDR3 protein sequence, shown with its most common DNA and genes. For this sample the table gives 130,000 to 150,000 distinct CDR3 sequences, of which about 9% were detected only once. About a sixth of the sample goes to the ten largest clones.

The sequencing here drew on PBMCs, mostly from graft donor cells, taken 180 days after TCRalphabeta/CD19-depleted stem cell transplant. Receptors were obtained from a female patient between 2 and 10 years old who had a stem cell transplant for congenital amegakaryocytic thrombocytopenia, so the T cells may come from the graft donor.

Many counts were recorded for this clonotype. The chain couples TRBV28 to TRBJ2-3; D unclear. The CDR3 has 14 residues. Trimming stripped 7 bases from V and 1 base from J, with 12 bases between. Germline V lookup: CDR1 MDHEN, CDR2 SYDVKM. Here the CDR3 DNA reads TGTGCCAGCACGGAAGGACCTGGCACAGATACGCAGTATTTT. Protein sequence: CASTEGPGTDTQYF.

This clonotype was observed at least ten times. The chain links TRBV28 to TRBJ2-1, with TRBD2 matching over 13 bases. V lost 2 bases and J lost 10; bases outside the gene matches: 5. Germline V gene data show CDR1 as MDHEN and CDR2 as SYDVKM. This CDR3 has 15 amino acids. The CDR3 nucleotides are TGTGCCAGCAGTTTAGAGACTAGCGGGAGGTTCGAGCAGTTCTTC. This gives the protein CASSLETSGRFEQFF.

In this sample, this clonotype turned up a few times. The chain's CDR3 is CAWSEPGLLWSYTF. The CDR3 DNA sequence: TGTGCCTGGAGTGAGCCGGGACTACTATGGAGCTACACCTTC. The chain links TRBV30 to TRBJ1-2; TRBD1 is a possible D gene (5 bases). V was cut by 1 base and J by 9 bases, with 18 bases left in between. The CDR3 totals 14 residues. Germline V lookup: CDR1 GTSNPN, CDR2 SVGIG (reference sequence).

In this sample, this clonotype turned up a few times. The chain is built from TRBV7-8 and TRBJ2-1; D tentatively fits TRBD1 or TRBD2 (6 bases each). Per the germline V gene, CDR1 is SGHVS and CDR2 is FQNEAQ. Between the trimmed V and J ends, which lost 2 bases and 8 bases, there was a span of 22 bases. The length of the CDR3 is 17 residues. For the CDR3, the DNA is TGTGCCAGCAGCTTACGTTCTCGGCGACTGGAGGGGGATGAGCAGTTCTTC. It specifies CASSLRSRRLEGDEQFF.

CDR3 coding DNA: TGCAGCGCCGACGCTCCCAGGGTGTCTGGCTACACCTTC. Encoded protein: CSADAPRVSGYTF. The rearrangement uses TRBV29-1 and TRBJ1-2; TRBD1 might be the D (5 bases). The CDR3 is 13 amino acids. V lost 7 bases and J lost 7, with 19 bases in between. CDR1 is SQVTM, CDR2 ANQGSEA, per germline. The variable domain in full, completed from reference TRBV29-1 and TRBJ1-2, reads SAVISQKPSRDICQRGTSLTIQCQVDSQVTMMFWYRQQPGQSLTLIATANQGSEATYESGFVIDKFPISRPNLTFSTLTVSNMSPEDSSIYLCSADAPRVSGYTFGSGTRLTVV.

This clonotype was counted at least ten times. This sequence joins TRBV25-1 and TRBJ2-3, with no clear D. The length of the CDR3 is 15 residues. The V end lost 5 bases, the J end lost 2 bases, and 14 bases lay between the germline ends. Germline CDR1 is MGHDK and CDR2 is SYGVNS. The CDR3 DNA reads TGTGCCAGCAGTTTGTCGACGGCCCACACAGATACGCAGTATTTT. It codes for CASSLSTAHTDTQYF.

This clonotype was counted at least ten times. This chain uses TRBV4-1 with TRBJ1-2, with D perhaps matching TRBD1 (6 bases). This CDR3 is built from 14 residues. V was pared by 2 bases and J by 8 bases, with 15 bases between. Germline-derived CDR1 and CDR2 are MGHRA and YSYEKL. CDR3 sequence: CASSQPDRSRGYTF. CDR3 bases: TGCGCCAGCAGCCAACCAGACAGGTCGCGAGGCTACACCTTC.

The chain recombines TRBV12-3 or TRBV12-4 with TRBJ2-4; no clear D. V was shortened by 4 bases and J by 0 bases, with 13 bases between the two germline ends. CDR3 length: 16 amino acids. The CDR3 sequence is CASSSPGRLAKNIQYF. CDR3 bases: TGTGCCAGCAGTTCCCCGGGCCGTCTAGCCAAAAACATTCAGTACTTC.

This clonotype was counted ten times or more. The V and J genes are TRBV7-8 and TRBJ2-3, with D unresolved. Germline V gives CDR1 SGHVS, CDR2 FQNEAQ. V lost 5 bases and J lost 2, with 17 bases in between. The CDR3 extends over 16 amino acids. CDR3 DNA: TGTGCCAGCAGCGGACCCCCCCCGGAGTACACAGATACGCAGTATTTT. Translated: CASSGPPPEYTDTQYF.

This clonotype showed up many times. This chain joins TRBV5-1 and TRBJ2-3, with D unresolved. Trimming removed 4 bases from V and 4 bases from J, with 10 bases in between. The CDR3 totals 13 residues. Germline loops: CDR1 SGHRS, CDR2 YFSETQ. CDR3 in amino acids: CASSEAEADTQYF. The CDR3, as DNA: TGCGCCAGCAGCGAGGCAGAAGCAGATACGCAGTATTTT.

This clonotype was counted at least ten times. The rearrangement joins TRBV5-5 to TRBJ2-3; tentative D call: TRBD1 (6 bases). V was cut by 1 base and J by 0 bases, with 12 bases left in between. The CDR3 length is 16 residues. The V gene's germline CDR1 is SGHKS and CDR2 YYEKEE (reference sequence). The CDR3 DNA sequence: TGTGCCAGCAGCTTGTACAGGGATCAAAGCACAGATACGCAGTATTTT. It encodes CASSLYRDQSTDTQYF. Complete variable domain (other parts from reference TRBV5-5 and TRBJ2-3): DAGVTQSPTHLIKTRGQQVTLRCSPISGHKSVSWYQQVLGQGPQFIFQYYEKEERGRGNFPDRFSARQFPNYSSELNVNALLLGDSALYLCASSLYRDQSTDTQYFGPGTRLTVL.

This clonotype was found many times. V and J are TRBV29-1 and TRBJ2-5; 8 positions agree with TRBD2. In germline, CDR1 is SQVTM, CDR2 ANQGSEA. Trimming cost V 3 bases and J 5 bases; bases outside gene matches: 11. The CDR3 runs to 15 residues. CDR3 amino acids: CSVDSLTGGPETQYF. The CDR3 region has the DNA TGCAGCGTTGATTCCCTTACGGGGGGGCCGGAGACCCAGTACTTC.

This clonotype was seen many times. V usage is TRBV4-3 and J usage is TRBJ1-4, with D perhaps TRBD1 (5 bases). With 1 base removed from V and 7 bases from J, the gap between germline ends came to 13 bases. Per germline, CDR1 LGHNA and CDR2 YSLEER. This CDR3 is 15 amino acids long. The chain's CDR3 is CASSQARGTGEKLFF. CDR3 bases: TGCGCCAGCAGCCAAGCGCGGGGAACAGGTGAAAAACTGTTTTTT.

This clonotype was seen more than once but under ten times. The chain joins TRBV7-7 to TRBJ2-1; tentatively, D is TRBD1 or TRBD2 (5 bases each). V was shortened by 4 bases and J by 7 bases, with 17 bases between the two germline ends. Per germline, CDR1 SSHAT and CDR2 FNYEAQ (reference sequence). The CDR3 runs to 15 residues. The CDR3 sequence is CASSSKGLGENEQFF. The DNA for the CDR3 is TGTGCCAGCAGCTCAAAGGGTCTGGGGGAGAATGAGCAGTTCTTC.

This clonotype occurred many times. The chain uses TRBV7-2 and TRBJ2-1, with D maybe TRBD2 (5 bases). Per germline, CDR1 SGHTA and CDR2 FQGNSA. CDR3 length equals 17 residues. Trimming removed 0 bases from V and 5 bases from J, with 17 bases in between. The CDR3 protein is CASSLAVGSGSNNEQFF. CDR3 sequence (DNA): TGTGCCAGCAGCTTAGCGGTGGGCAGCGGTTCCAACAATGAGCAGTTCTTC.

Ten or more counts support this clonotype. The chain uses TRBV6-1 and TRBJ1-2, with no clear D. With 8 bases removed from V and 3 bases from J, the gap between germline ends came to 7 bases. CDR1 and CDR2 (germline): MNHNS, SASEGT. The CDR3 loop spans 11 amino acids. In DNA form, the CDR3 reads TGTGCCAGCGACGATTACTATGGCTACACCTTC. Translated: CASDDYYGYTF.

This clonotype was seen ten or more times. The V call is TRBV20-1, the J call TRBJ1-2; 8 nucleotides align to TRBD1. The germline CDR1 and CDR2 sequences are DFQATT and SNEGSKA (reference sequence). This CDR3 is 12 amino acids long. The junction had 4 bases not matched to a gene; V was cut back by 5 bases and J by 5 bases. The CDR3 DNA follows: TGCAGTGCTCCGGACAGGGCTTATGGCTACACCTTC. Translating gives CSAPDRAYGYTF.

The chain couples TRBV12-3 or TRBV12-4 to TRBJ2-7, with D tentatively TRBD2 (6 bases). This CDR3 contains 13 residues. The V end was cut by 1 base, the J end by 7 bases, with 11 bases between. CDR3 bases: TGTGCCAGCAGTTTAGGGAGGGCCCAGGAGCAGTACTTC. Translating it yields CASSLGRAQEQYF.